The 22 T cell receptor beta chains reported below all come from one sample, sequenced in a study of shared clonotypes between healthy human individuals. TCRdb's copy holds only in-frame clones and misses some; the assay was immunoSEQ multiplex PCR. Among around 2.3 million clones listed, approximately 94% were seen once. Source material: naive CD4+ T cells sorted from blood. Documented subset: CD45RA+ positively selected. Source of these receptors: a man aged 18-30 years in good health.

The rearrangement uses TRBV5-1 and TRBJ1-4; the match to TRBD1 covers 7 bases. The CDR3 is 14 amino acids. Germline V CDR1 and CDR2: SGHRS, YFSETQ. With V trimmed by 0 bases and J by 6 bases, 2 bases remained unmatched. CDR3 amino acids: CASSLDRGYEKLFF. The CDR3 bases are TGCGCCAGCAGCTTGGACAGGGGCTATGAAAAACTGTTTTTT.

The count of this clone is one. This chain links TRBV9 with TRBJ2-2, with 11 positions matching TRBD2. CDR3 length: 18 amino acids. V was clipped by 4 bases and J by 5 bases; unmatched bases: 13. Germline V CDR1 and CDR2: SGDLS, YYNGEE. In DNA form, the CDR3 reads TGTGCCAGCAGCCCCAGTACAGCTACTAGCGGGAGAACCGGGGAGCTGTTTTTT. Its translation is CASSPSTATSGRTGELFF. Based on the CDR3 plus reference TRBV9 and TRBJ2-2, the full variable domain is DSGVTQTPKHLITATGQRVTLRCSPRSGDLSVYWYQQSLDQGLQFLIQYYNGEERAKGNILERFSAQQFPDLHSELNLSSLELGDSALYFCASSPSTATSGRTGELFFGEGSRLTVL.

The rearrangement links TRBV4-1 to TRBJ1-2, with D unclear. Germline-derived CDR1 and CDR2 are MGHRA and YSYEKL. There are 15 residues in the CDR3. With 5 bases removed from V and 4 bases from J, the gap between germline ends came to 17 bases. CDR3 residues: CASSGVDRGIYGYTF. The CDR3, as DNA: TGCGCCAGCAGCGGGGTCGACCGCGGTATCTATGGCTACACCTTC.

This clone showed up just a few times. The chain joins TRBV30 to TRBJ1-5, with no clear D. Trimming cost V 2 bases and J 5 bases, with 10 bases left between them. CDR3 length: 13 amino acids. The germline CDR1 and CDR2 sequences are GTSNPN and SVGIG (reference sequence). Here the CDR3 DNA reads TGTGCCTGGAGTCTTCCTGGAGATCAGCCCCAGCATTTT. It codes for CAWSLPGDQPQHF.

The chain carries TRBV6-5 and TRBJ2-7, with 9 nucleotides matching TRBD1. This CDR3 region has 14 residues. Trimming at V came to 5 bases and at J to 0 bases, leaving 2 bases not matched to a gene. In germline, CDR1 is MNHEY, CDR2 SVGAGI. This chain's CDR3 is CASSGTGSSYEQYF. CDR3 nucleotide sequence: TGTGCCAGCAGTGGGACAGGGAGCTCCTACGAGCAGTACTTC.

A remark on this clone: The same CDR3 can be traced to other DNA sequences in this sample. The V gene is TRBV5-1, the J gene TRBJ1-2, with a weak D call TRBD1 (6 bases). Trimming removed 0 bases at V and 5 bases at J, with 11 bases between. The CDR3 is made up of 14 amino acids. Germline V lookup: CDR1 SGHRS, CDR2 YFSETQ. CDR3 amino acids: CASSLGQAYYGYTF. The CDR3 nucleotides read TGCGCCAGCAGCTTGGGACAGGCTTATTATGGCTACACCTTC.

In the case of this clone: Other nucleotide sequences from this sample produce the same CDR3. The J gene is TRBJ1-2, the V gene TRBV7-9; 9 bases line up with TRBD1. This CDR3 contains 14 residues. Per germline, CDR1 SEHNR and CDR2 FQNEAQ (reference sequence). With 5 bases clipped from V and 4 bases from J, the junction kept 5 bases outside the gene matches. The CDR3 DNA follows: TGTGCCAGCAGCCCGGGACAGGGTGGCTATGGCTACACCTTC. Protein product: CASSPGQGGYGYTF.

Only one count was recorded for this clone. The chain couples TRBV7-8 to TRBJ1-2, with unresolved D. CDR1 SGHVS and CDR2 FQNEAQ come from the germline V gene. The V end lost 3 bases, the J end lost 5 bases, and 10 bases lay between the germline ends. The CDR3 totals 13 residues. This CDR3 reads CASSFVRGYGYTF. The CDR3 coding sequence is TGTGCCAGCAGCTTCGTCCGGGGTTATGGCTACACCTTC.

As for this clone: The same CDR3 is also encoded by other DNA sequences in this sample. This sequence joins TRBV19 and TRBJ2-7, with a tentative D call TRBD1 (5 bases). Trimming removed 5 bases from V and 4 bases from J, with 9 bases in between. Germline CDR1 is LNHDA and CDR2 is SQIVND (reference sequence). The CDR3 consists of 12 residues. The CDR3 sequence is CASSPDRYEQYF. The CDR3 region has the DNA TGTGCCAGTAGTCCAGACAGATACGAGCAGTACTTC.

This clone was seen once. The gene calls are TRBV28 and TRBJ2-7, with 8 bases aligning to TRBD1. Germline CDR1 and CDR2: MDHEN and SYDVKM. Losses at the gene ends were 5 bases for V and 5 bases for J; bases not matched to a gene: 8. CDR3 length equals 14 residues. CDR3 amino acids: CASSQRTGYHEQYF. As DNA, the CDR3 is TGTGCCAGCAGTCAAAGGACAGGGTACCACGAGCAGTACTTC.

This clone appeared a single time. This chain uses TRBV10-1 with TRBJ2-3; D gene uncertain. CDR1 is WNHNN and CDR2 is SYGVQD in the germline V gene (reference sequence). V was trimmed by 4 bases and J by 0 bases, leaving 5 bases between them. The CDR3 runs 13 residues. Here the CDR3 reads CASSVGSTDTQYF. In DNA form, the CDR3 reads TGCGCCAGCAGTGTGGGAAGCACAGATACGCAGTATTTT.

This clone was observed once. This chain joins TRBV28 and TRBJ1-5; 7 nucleotides align to TRBD1. This CDR3 is built from 15 residues. V was pared by 3 bases and J by 3 bases, with 5 bases of the junction left unmatched. Germline V gene lookup returns CDR1 MDHEN and CDR2 SYDVKM. The CDR3 DNA reads as TGTGCCAGCAGTTTGAACAGGGGTGACAATCAGCCCCAGCATTTT. It yields the protein CASSLNRGDNQPQHF.

A remark on this clone: Additional DNA sequences in this sample encode the identical CDR3. The V and J genes are TRBV6-5 and TRBJ1-4; possible D gene TRBD1, 5 bases. The germline V gene encodes CDR1 MNHEY and CDR2 SVGAGI. V was clipped by 6 bases and J by 3 bases, with 5 bases between them. The length of the CDR3 is 12 residues. CDR3 in amino acids: CASRGPNEKLFF. The CDR3, as DNA: TGTGCCAGCAGGGGACCTAATGAAAAACTGTTTTTT.

This clone was detected only once. The chain carries TRBV4-1 and TRBJ1-4; D is uncertain. The length of the CDR3 is 17 residues. In germline, CDR1 is MGHRA, CDR2 YSYEKL. Trimming stripped 6 bases from V and 8 bases from J, with 25 bases between. CDR3 sequence (DNA): TGCGCCAGCAGTCTGCCCGACCGAAGGGAAGGTGGAGAAAAACTGTTTTTT. This gives the protein CASSLPDRREGGEKLFF.

The rearrangement uses TRBV7-9 and TRBJ1-1; 9 bases match TRBD1. V lost 4 bases, J lost 4 bases, and 10 bases stayed unmatched. There are 16 residues in the CDR3. The V gene's germline CDR1 is SEHNR and CDR2 FQNEAQ (reference sequence). Here the CDR3 DNA reads TGTGCCAGCAGCTCAACAGGGGGCGCGGAAGGCACTGAAGCTTTCTTT. Translating gives CASSSTGGAEGTEAFF.

The DNA for the CDR3 is TGTGCCAGCATCCTGAACAGGGGTGGGAACACTGAAGCTTTCTTT. Its protein product is CASILNRGGNTEAFF. The V and J genes are TRBV28 and TRBJ1-1, with 7 nucleotides matching TRBD1. Germline CDR1 and CDR2: MDHEN and SYDVKM. V lost 7 bases to trimming and J lost 1 base; unmatched junction nucleotides: 9. The CDR3 covers 15 residues.

The chain uses TRBV6-6 and TRBJ1-2; perhaps TRBD1 as D (6 bases). This CDR3 has 15 residues. With 4 bases removed from V and 3 bases from J, the gap between germline ends came to 15 bases. CDR1 MNHNY and CDR2 SVGAGI come from the germline V gene (reference sequence). The CDR3, as DNA: TGTGCCAGCAGTTGGGGACACCAAAAATACTATGGCTACACCTTC. This sequence encodes CASSWGHQKYYGYTF.

The chain employs TRBV28 and TRBJ2-7, with 10 bases that match TRBD1. Germline CDR1 reads MDHEN; CDR2 reads SYDVKM. V lost 4 bases to trimming and J lost 2 bases; unmatched junction nucleotides: 5. This CDR3 is 15 amino acids long. Written as DNA, the CDR3 is TGTGCCAGCAGTTCCGCCGGGACAGGGGCCTACGAGCAGTACTTC. This codes for CASSSAGTGAYEQYF.

As regards this clone: The sample contains more than one DNA sequence encoding this CDR3. The rearrangement uses TRBV6-6 and TRBJ1-2; D not certain. Trimming left V 0 bases short and J 4 bases short, with 9 bases between. The CDR3 has 14 residues. Looked up from germline, CDR1 is MNHNY and CDR2 is SVGAGI (reference sequence). The CDR3 region has the DNA TGTGCCAGCAGTTACTCGGGCGGGATCTATGGCTACACCTTC. Protein product: CASSYSGGIYGYTF.

The V gene is TRBV6-5, the J gene TRBJ2-2, with a weak D call TRBD1 (6 bases). The CDR3 is 14 residues long. CDR1 and CDR2 from the germline V gene are MNHEY and SVGAGI. Between the trimmed V and J ends, which lost 7 bases and 6 bases, there was a span of 15 bases. CDR3 nucleotides: TGTGCCAGCACCCTACTACAGGGATCCGGGGAGCTGTTTTTT. Translating gives CASTLLQGSGELFF.

The chain has TRBV7-9 and TRBJ1-4; D call uncertain. The ends were cut back, 6 bases at V and 6 bases at J, with 14 bases in the middle. This CDR3 has 14 residues. Germline assignment: CDR1 SEHNR and CDR2 FQNEAQ (reference sequence). CDR3 in amino acids: CASRKLPIDEKLFF. The CDR3 nucleotides read TGTGCCAGCAGAAAGCTTCCGATCGATGAAAAACTGTTTTTT.

The chain has TRBV29-1 and TRBJ2-7; no definite D call. This CDR3 contains 12 residues. Trimming removed 4 bases at V and 2 bases at J, with 9 bases between. Germline V CDR1 and CDR2: SQVTM, ANQGSEA. Here the CDR3 reads CSVVKGTYEQYF. CDR3 bases: TGCAGCGTTGTCAAGGGAACCTACGAGCAGTACTTC.